This is a list of T cell receptor beta chains from one sample in a study of cytomegalovirus exposure and HLA in healthy donors. Profiling relied on immunoSEQ multiplex PCR, and the TCRdb table lists in-frame clones only, not all of them. The sample contains about 65,000 clones, 62% of which appear only once. The sample consisted of PBMCs. These TCRs come from a man between 25 and 39 years old in good health and CMV-seronegative. The CDR3 runs from the conserved cysteine through the conserved F or W. D genes are given only for firm matches. The size field is filled for only some rows; it gives once, few, many or a size class.

>TRBJ2-5|TRBD2|TRBV4-2|NA
TGTGCCAGCAGCCAAGATCTGCGGGGTAGCGGGGGTGGGAAGACCCAGTACTTC
CASSQDLRGSGGGKTQYF
>TRBJ1-3|NA|TRBV6-5|once
TGTGCCAGCAGTTACTCTGAGCAATTAAACACCATATATTTT
CASSYSEQLNTIYF
>TRBJ2-3|NA|TRBV15|medium-sized
TGTGCCACCAGCGGGGGGGCAGTAGACACAGATACGCAGTATTTT
CATSGGAVDTDTQYF
>TRBJ2-3|TRBD2|TRBV5-4|NA
TGTGCCAGCAGCTTGGTTCGGGGGGGCGGCACAGATACGCAGTATTTT
CASSLVRGGGTDTQYF
>TRBJ1-4|TRBD1|TRBV9|NA
TGTGCCAGCAGCGTAGTGGCAGGGGGAGCTGAAAAACTGTTTTTT
CASSVVAGGAEKLFF
>TRBJ2-5|NA|TRBV9|NA
TGTGCCAGCAGCCTCACGGTTGGAGAGACCCAGTACTTC
CASSLTVGETQYF
>TRBJ2-3|NA|TRBV15|NA
TGTGCCTCCGGATTAGCGGTGGGGCTCACAGATACGCAGTATTTT
CASGLAVGLTDTQYF
>TRBJ2-7|NA|TRBV7-9|NA
TGTGCCAGCAGCCGCGGGACTTCTCTATACGAGCAGTACTTC
CASSRGTSLYEQYF
>TRBJ1-5|NA|TRBV30|few
TGTGCCTGGAGTGTACGTGAGGCTCAGCCCCAGCATTTT
CAWSVREAQPQHF
>TRBJ1-5|NA|TRBV6-1|few
TGTGCCAGCAGTGAGAGGGCGCACAATCAGCCCCAGCATTTT
CASSERAHNQPQHF
>TRBJ2-7|TRBD1|TRBV7-9|NA
TGTGCCAGCAGCCCGGGACAGGGCGAGCAGTACTTC
CASSPGQGEQYF
>TRBJ2-5|NA|TRBV5-1|NA
TGCGCCAGCAGCTCTGTCCCTGAAGAGACCCAGTACTTC
CASSSVPEETQYF
>TRBJ2-2|TRBD1|TRBV9|NA
TGTGCCAGCAGCAAGGGGACAGATCCGAACACCGGGGAGCTGTTTTTT
CASSKGTDPNTGELFF
>TRBJ1-5|TRBD1|TRBV6-1|few
TGTGCCAGCAACGACAGGGCACCTCAGCCCCAGCATTTT
CASNDRAPQPQHF
>TRBJ1-6|NA|TRBV28|NA
TGTGCCAGCAGTACAGGGTTGGTGAATTCACCCCTCCACTTT
CASSTGLVNSPLHF
>TRBJ2-4|TRBD1|TRBV30|NA
TGTGCCTGGAGTGAACAGGGGATCAAAAACATTCAGTACTTC
CAWSEQGIKNIQYF
>TRBJ1-1|TRBD1|TRBV7-9|NA
TGTGCCAGCAGCTTAGGAGGGGGCGGCACTGAAGCTTTCTTT
CASSLGGGGTEAFF
>TRBJ1-1|TRBD1|TRBV30|NA
TGTGCCTTTGACAGGGGATTGAACACTGAAGCTTTCTTT
CAFDRGLNTEAFF
>TRBJ2-1|NA|TRBV19|few
TGTGCCAGTAGCCCGACTAACAATGAGCAGTTCTTC
CASSPTNNEQFF
>TRBJ1-1|TRBD1|TRBV6-6|NA
TGTGCCGGGAAAACAGGGGCGAACACTGAAGCTTTCTTT
CAGKTGANTEAFF
>TRBJ2-1|NA|TRBV5-1|NA
TGCGCCAGCAGCCCAGTTGGACACTCCTACAATGAGCAGTTCTTC
CASSPVGHSYNEQFF
>TRBJ2-5|TRBD1|TRBV18|NA
TGTGCCAGCTCACCGACAGGGCCAAACCAAGAGACCCAGTACTTC
CASSPTGPNQETQYF
>TRBJ2-3|TRBD2|TRBV4-2|NA
TGTGCCAGCAGCCAAGATCAACTAGCGGGGGGGGTGGCAGATACGCAGTATTTT
CASSQDQLAGGVADTQYF
>TRBJ1-6|NA|TRBV19|few
TGTGCCAGTAGTATCCAGGACACCTGGAATTCACCCCTCCACTTT
CASSIQDTWNSPLHF
>TRBJ2-7|TRBD1|TRBV25-1|once
TGTGCCAGCAGTGAAGACCCCGGGACAGACTCCTACGAGCAGTACTTC
CASSEDPGTDSYEQYF
>TRBJ1-3|TRBD1|TRBV6-6|NA
TGTGCCAGCAGACAACAGGGGGCCGGGGACACCATATATTTT
CASRQQGAGDTIYF
>TRBJ2-7|TRBD2|TRBV9|NA
TGTGCCAGCAGCGCACTGGGACTAGACAATCCCGAGCAGTACTTC
CASSALGLDNPEQYF
>TRBJ2-7|TRBD2|TRBV6-5|NA
TGTGCCAGCAGTCGTAGCGGGGGGGCGTTCCCCAGCCACTTC
CASSRSGGAFPSHF
>TRBJ1-1|TRBD1|TRBV6-5|few
TGTGCCAGCAGTTACGACCGGACAGGGAATGAAGCTTTCTTT
CASSYDRTGNEAFF
>TRBJ2-6|NA|TRBV7-8|NA
TGTGCCAGCAGCGGCGTGCCAGGGCGTACTGGGGCCAACGTCCTGACTTTC
CASSGVPGRTGANVLTF
>TRBJ1-1|NA|TRBV6-5|NA
TGTGCCAGCAGACGGGGGAACACTGAAGCTTTCTTT
CASRRGNTEAFF
>TRBJ1-1|NA|TRBV6-1|NA
TGTGCCAGCAGGTGGGGGAGGTCCTTCAACACTGAAGCTTTCTTT
CASRWGRSFNTEAFF
>TRBJ1-5|TRBD1|TRBV10-2|few
TGCGCCAGCAGGCCCGGGACAGGGAACAATCAGCCCCAGCATTTT
CASRPGTGNNQPQHF
>TRBJ2-5|NA|TRBV5-1|few
TGCGCCAGCAGGACCGACAATTACCAAGAGACCCAGTACTTC
CASRTDNYQETQYF
>TRBJ1-4|TRBD1|TRBV10-3|NA
TGTGCCATCGGGACAGGGCCGACTAATGAAAAACTGTTTTTT
CAIGTGPTNEKLFF
>TRBJ2-6|NA|TRBV10-3|NA
TGTGCCACTACCGGCTCTGGGGCCAACGTCCTGACTTTC
CATTGSGANVLTF
>TRBJ1-1|NA|TRBV19|NA
TGTGCCAGTAGTATTACAGACATGAACACTGAAGCTTTCTTT
CASSITDMNTEAFF
>TRBJ2-7|NA|TRBV7-2|NA
TGTGCCAGCAGCTCAGGGGTGCGCGTCTACGAGCAGTACTTC
CASSSGVRVYEQYF
>TRBJ2-5|TRBD2|TRBV7-7|few
TGTGCCAGCAGTATGGGTAGCGGGGCTCAAGAGACCCAGTACTTC
CASSMGSGAQETQYF
>TRBJ1-2|TRBD1|TRBV5-6|NA
TGTGCCAGCAGCCCCCCCCGGGGACAGATCTATGGCTACACCTTC
CASSPPRGQIYGYTF
>TRBJ2-1|TRBD2|TRBV4-1|few
TGCGCCAGCAGCCAAACCGGGACTAGCGGAAATGAGCAGTTCTTC
CASSQTGTSGNEQFF
>TRBJ2-5|TRBD1|TRBV6-6|NA
TGTGCCAGCAGTTATGGCCGGGACAGGGTGGGGACCCAGTACTTC
CASSYGRDRVGTQYF
>TRBJ2-1|NA|TRBV6-4|NA
TGTGCCAGCAGTGACCCGGCGGGACCCGACAATGAGCAGTTCTTC
CASSDPAGPDNEQFF
>TRBJ1-1|TRBD1|TRBV29-1|few
TGCAGCGCCCGGACAGGGTCAATGAACACTGAAGCTTTCTTT
CSARTGSMNTEAFF
>TRBJ2-7|TRBD1|TRBV7-9|NA
TGTGCCAGCAGCGGGGGACAGGGGCGCCTCTACGAGCAGTACTTC
CASSGGQGRLYEQYF
>TRBJ1-5|TRBD1|TRBV6-1|NA
TGTGCCAGCAGGGAGGACAGGGCAGGGAATCAGCCCCAGCATTTT
CASREDRAGNQPQHF